This T cell receptor beta chain was captured by sequencing in a study of high-grade serous ovarian cancer treatment subgroups. Tumor samples were obtained before definitive surgery or chemotherapy. Study-level findings and limits: Clonal relatedness tracked neoantigen level, and by trend copy number and mutation load. Same-patient tumor repertoires overlapped at about 0.095 to 0.85; different patients barely overlapped. CDR1 and CDR2 were left unanalyzed; analyses focused on CDR3.

With regard to this clone: What it binds is unknown.

The CDR3 loop spans 15 amino acids. From germline, CDR1 is SGHDT and CDR2 YYEEEE. The ends were cut back, 3 bases at V and 5 bases at J, with 18 bases in the middle. The data were produced by immunoSEQ multiplex PCR, yet TCRdb's version contains in-frame clones alone and is incomplete. The repertoire holds more than 5,000 clones, with about 74% as singletons. This sequence originates from a human patient with high-grade serous ovarian cancer. Sequencing input: tumor tissue. This rearrangement joins TRBV5-6 to TRBJ2-7; no firm D call. The chain's CDR3 is CASSSLTTQYHEQYF. The CDR3 DNA reads as TGTGCCAGCAGCTCTCTCACGACCCAGTACCACGAGCAGTACTTC.